The 32 T cell receptor beta chains below were found in one sample sequenced in a study of T cell changes during pregnancy in multiple sclerosis. Produced via immunoSEQ multiplex PCR; TCRdb's table is partial and in-frame only. Of about 66,000 clones detected, around nine tenths appear once; the ten largest clones hold roughly 5.2%. Sequenced material: CD8+ T cells from peripheral blood mononuclear cells, taken before pregnancy. The receptors shown here come from a female donor with multiple sclerosis, enrolled in a pregnancy study.

The chain joins TRBV27 to TRBJ1-5, with 7 bases fitting TRBD1. The CDR3 is 14 amino acids. V gave up 4 bases and J gave up 7 bases; unmatched junction bases: 7. Germline V gene lookup returns CDR1 MNHEY and CDR2 SMNVEV (reference sequence). The CDR3 spells CASSSTGNMQPQHF. DNA of the CDR3: TGTGCCAGCAGTTCGACAGGGAACATGCAGCCCCAGCATTTT.

This clone was counted between two and nine times. This chain connects TRBV5-6 to TRBJ1-1, with 7 bases lining up with TRBD1. This CDR3 contains 13 residues. CDR1 SGHDT and CDR2 YYEEEE come from the germline V gene. The J segment lost 5 bases and the V segment lost 2 bases, leaving 3 bases of the junction unmatched. CDR3 sequence: CASSFDRVTEAFF. The DNA for the CDR3 is TGTGCCAGCAGCTTTGACAGGGTAACTGAAGCTTTCTTT.

The gene calls are TRBV5-8 and TRBJ2-7, with 11 bases identical to TRBD1. V trimming: 4 bases; J trimming: 6 bases; junction bases outside the gene matches: 6. Looked up from germline, CDR1 is SGHTS and CDR2 is YDEGEE. The CDR3 consists of 14 residues. CDR3 in amino acids: CASSIGQGALEQYF. The CDR3 DNA follows: TGTGCCAGCAGCATCGGACAGGGGGCGCTCGAGCAGTACTTC.

The chain is built from TRBV11-2 and TRBJ2-7, with 8 positions matching TRBD1. With 0 bases clipped from V and 2 bases from J, the junction kept 3 bases outside the gene matches. The germline V gene encodes CDR1 SGHAT and CDR2 FQNNGV. The CDR3 is 15 amino acids. The CDR3 here is CASSLDQGATYEQYF. CDR3 coding DNA: TGTGCCAGCAGCTTAGATCAGGGGGCGACCTACGAGCAGTACTTC.

The chain has TRBV5-1 and TRBJ1-6; no reliable D call. The V gene lost 0 bases and the J gene lost 13 bases, with 20 bases spanning the gap. The CDR3 loop spans 16 amino acids. Per germline, CDR1 SGHRS and CDR2 YFSETQ. CDR3 loop: CASSLGSVAGDPPLHF. The CDR3 region has the DNA TGCGCCAGCAGCTTGGGGAGCGTCGCCGGGGATCCTCCCCTCCACTTT.

The chain recombines TRBV19 with TRBJ1-1, with a weak D call TRBD1 (5 bases). The V gene's germline CDR1 is LNHDA and CDR2 SQIVND (reference sequence). The CDR3 sequence is 15 residues long. Trimming took off 3 bases at V and 4 bases at J, with 15 bases between the two ends. This CDR3 is CASSIIAGGGTEAFF. The CDR3 nucleotides are TGTGCCAGTAGTATTATAGCGGGGGGGGGCACTGAAGCTTTCTTT.

The V call is TRBV9, the J call TRBJ2-7; D may be TRBD2 (7 bases). The V end was cut by 0 bases, the J end by 7 bases, with 23 bases between. Per the germline V gene, CDR1 is SGDLS and CDR2 is YYNGEE. This CDR3 comprises 17 residues. DNA of the CDR3: TGTGCCAGCAGCGTAGATACGAGCGTGGGGGGGCCAGGTGAGCAGTACTTC. This codes for CASSVDTSVGGPGEQYF.

The rearrangement joins TRBV27 to TRBJ2-3; weak D call: TRBD1 (6 bases). The CDR3 has 15 amino acids. Germline V gene data show CDR1 as MNHEY and CDR2 as SMNVEV (reference sequence). Trimming stripped 6 bases from V and 1 base from J, with 14 bases between. This CDR3 is CASRLQGGGTDTQYF. Here the CDR3 DNA reads TGTGCCAGCAGACTACAGGGTGGGGGCACAGATACGCAGTATTTT.

This chain joins TRBV18 and TRBJ2-1; 9 bases line up with TRBD1. The germline V gene encodes CDR1 KGHSH and CDR2 LQKENI. With 8 bases clipped from V and 7 bases from J, the junction kept 12 bases outside the gene matches. The CDR3 consists of 15 residues. The CDR3 reads CASHKTGGAGNEQFF. CDR3 sequence (DNA): TGTGCCAGCCATAAAACAGGGGGCGCGGGGAATGAGCAGTTCTTC.

J is TRBJ1-6 and V is TRBV4-2; 11 bases fit TRBD1. J was trimmed by 9 bases and V by 3 bases; bases with no gene match: 13. Germline CDR1 is LGHNA and CDR2 is YNFKEQ. The CDR3 runs 18 residues. The chain's CDR3 is CASSHPPRDRGITSPLHF. Written as DNA, the CDR3 is TGTGCCAGCAGCCACCCACCCCGGGACAGGGGGATAACTTCACCCCTCCACTTT.

The chain employs TRBV11-1 and TRBJ1-1, with a tentative D call TRBD1 (5 bases). The germline V and J ends were trimmed by 0 bases and 1 base, with 15 bases remaining between them. The CDR3 is 17 residues long. Germline CDR1 SGHAT, CDR2 FQDESV (reference sequence). The CDR3 nucleotides are TGTGCCAGCAGCTTAGCGCAGGTTTGGGGCGAGAACACTGAAGCTTTCTTT. This gives the protein CASSLAQVWGENTEAFF.

The chain has TRBV2 and TRBJ1-5; 8 bases agree with TRBD1. Germline loops: CDR1 SNHLY, CDR2 FYNNEI. Losses at the gene ends were 6 bases for V and 2 bases for J; bases not matched to a gene: 9. This CDR3 has 16 amino acids. CDR3 loop: CASSGDRGGGNQPQHF. CDR3 in DNA: TGTGCCAGCAGCGGAGACAGGGGAGGTGGCAATCAGCCCCAGCATTTT.

This clone appeared a single time. V gene TRBV2 combines with J gene TRBJ2-7; the D gene is possibly TRBD2 (5 bases). Germline loops: CDR1 SNHLY, CDR2 FYNNEI. This CDR3 has 14 residues. V was cut by 6 bases and J by 5 bases, with 17 bases left in between. CDR3 DNA: TGTGCCAGCAGCCCTAGCCCCCCGGTTAACGAGCAGTACTTC. It translates to CASSPSPPVNEQYF. The full variable domain, with the rest looked up from reference TRBV2 and TRBJ2-7, is EPEVTQTPSHQVTQMGQEVILRCVPISNHLYFYWYRQILGQKVEFLVSFYNNEISEKSEIFDDQFSVERPDGSNFTLKIRSTKLEDSAMYFCASSPSPPVNEQYFGPGTRLTVT.

The CDR3 DNA reads as TGTGCCTATCCCGCCGGCAGGGGCTATGGCTACACCTTC. This codes for CAYPAGRGYGYTF. V is TRBV30 and J is TRBJ1-2; the D gene is possibly TRBD1 (6 bases). The germline V gene encodes CDR1 GTSNPN and CDR2 SVGIG (reference sequence). Trimming took 7 bases from V and 4 from J, leaving 16 bases between them. The CDR3 is 13 residues long. The full variable domain, rest sourced from reference TRBV30 and TRBJ1-2, is SQTIHQWPATLVQPVGSPLSLECTVEGTSNPNLYWYRQAAGRGLQLLFYSVGIGQISSEVPQNLSASRPQDRQFILSSKKLLLSDSGFYLCAYPAGRGYGYTFGSGTRLTVV.

The rearrangement joins TRBV6-5 to TRBJ2-5; 8 nucleotides line up with TRBD1. Germline CDR1 MNHEY, CDR2 SVGAGI. The trim removed 2 bases at V and 0 bases at J, leaving 2 bases unmatched. This CDR3 spans 15 amino acids. The CDR3 protein is CASSYTTGDQETQYF. In nucleotides, the CDR3 is TGTGCCAGCAGTTACACGACAGGGGACCAAGAGACCCAGTACTTC.

The chain links TRBV7-6 to TRBJ2-7; 7 bases line up with TRBD1. Germline V gene data show CDR1 as SGHVS and CDR2 as FNYEAQ. Unmatched junction bases numbered 15, after V lost 4 bases and J lost 0 bases. The CDR3 runs to 18 residues. Here the CDR3 DNA reads TGTGCCAGCAGCTCTGGACAGGTTGGCGAAGAGGGCTCCTACGAGCAGTACTTC. This gives the protein CASSSGQVGEEGSYEQYF.

J is TRBJ2-7 and V is TRBV27, with 9 nucleotides matching TRBD1. The germline gives CDR1 MNHEY, CDR2 SMNVEV (reference sequence). There are 16 residues in the CDR3. V gave up 6 bases and J gave up 0 bases; unmatched junction bases: 9. CDR3 sequence (DNA): TGTGCCAGCAGCTTTATTACAGGGGGCCGCTCCTACGAGCAGTACTTC. Protein: CASSFITGGRSYEQYF.

The chain has TRBV2 and TRBJ1-4, with TRBD1 matching over 7 bases. The CDR3 extends over 16 amino acids. The germline V gene has CDR1 SNHLY and CDR2 FYNNEI. The ends lost 6 bases at V and 4 bases at J; junction bases unmatched: 11. This CDR3 is CASRGDRQGFNEKLFF. The CDR3 region has the DNA TGTGCCAGCAGAGGGGATAGACAGGGCTTTAATGAAAAACTGTTTTTT.

The chain's CDR3 is CASSLLTGEETQYF. The CDR3 nucleotides are TGTGCCAGCAGCTTATTAACAGGGGAAGAGACCCAGTACTTC. The chain has TRBV7-9 and TRBJ2-5; 7 positions agree with TRBD1. The V gene's germline CDR1 is SEHNR and CDR2 FQNEAQ (reference sequence). The CDR3 sequence is 14 residues long. V trimming: 2 bases; J trimming: 3 bases; junction bases outside the gene matches: 3.

The chain links TRBV19 to TRBJ1-1; D is undetermined. Trimming pared 7 bases from V and 6 bases from J, leaving 9 bases between. This CDR3 has 11 amino acids. Per the germline V gene, CDR1 is LNHDA and CDR2 is SQIVND (reference sequence). Here the CDR3 DNA reads TGTGCCAGTACCCGGGTGGCTGAAGCTTTCTTT. Encoded protein: CASTRVAEAFF.

The chain recombines TRBV6-1 with TRBJ2-7, with 9 nucleotides matching TRBD2. Germline assignment: CDR1 MNHNS and CDR2 SASEGT. The CDR3 has 14 residues. V was clipped by 7 bases and J by 7 bases; unmatched bases: 11. The CDR3 sequence is CASTIAGARREQYF. CDR3 coding DNA: TGTGCCAGCACAATAGCGGGGGCTCGCCGGGAGCAGTACTTC.

The gene calls are TRBV4-1 and TRBJ2-1, with D possibly TRBD2 on 5 matching bases. Trimming pared 1 base from V and 0 bases from J, leaving 13 bases between. Germline V gives CDR1 MGHRA, CDR2 YSYEKL. The CDR3 totals 17 residues. CDR3 nucleotide sequence: TGCGCCAGCAGCCAAGGGTCAGAGGGTTTCTCCTACAATGAGCAGTTCTTC. As protein: CASSQGSEGFSYNEQFF.

This chain uses TRBV11-3 with TRBJ2-7; D may be TRBD1 (7 bases). V lost 4 bases and J lost 7, with 8 bases in between. The CDR3 loop spans 11 amino acids. Germline V CDR1 and CDR2: SGHNT, YENEEA. In DNA, the CDR3 is TGTGCCAGCAGCTCAGGGGGGGAGCAGTACTTC. Residues: CASSSGGEQYF.

The V gene is TRBV29-1, the J gene TRBJ2-7; 9 nucleotides line up with TRBD1. The CDR3 sequence is 14 residues long. Unmatched junction bases numbered 3, after V lost 3 bases and J lost 0 bases. Germline V gene sequence: CDR1 SQVTM, CDR2 ANQGSEA. Here the CDR3 DNA reads TGCAGCGTTGAGGGGACAGGGAGCTCCTACGAGCAGTACTTC. It codes for CSVEGTGSSYEQYF.

The rearrangement joins TRBV27 to TRBJ2-7, with 9 positions matching TRBD1. Germline V gene lookup returns CDR1 MNHEY and CDR2 SMNVEV (reference sequence). V lost 4 bases and J lost 4; bases outside the gene matches: 5. The CDR3 has 14 amino acids. The DNA for the CDR3 is TGTGCCAGCAGTTCCCTGGACAGGGGTTACGAGCAGTACTTC. As protein: CASSSLDRGYEQYF.

The V gene is TRBV5-4, the J gene TRBJ2-2; possible D gene TRBD2, 6 bases. Germline CDR1 SGHNT, CDR2 YYREEE (reference sequence). The CDR3 spans 12 residues. V dropped 4 bases and J dropped 5 bases, with 6 bases sitting between them. The CDR3 DNA reads as TGTGCCAGCAGCGGAGGGACCGGGGAGCTGTTTTTT. It is translated as CASSGGTGELFF.

The rearrangement joins TRBV11-2 to TRBJ2-7, with a weak D call TRBD2 (6 bases). The CDR3 extends over 16 amino acids. V lost 1 base, J lost 2 bases, and 15 bases lay in between. Germline values: CDR1 SGHAT, CDR2 FQNNGV. CDR3 sequence: CASSLGGGDLPYEQYF. Written as DNA, the CDR3 is TGTGCCAGCAGCTTAGGGGGCGGGGACCTACCCTACGAGCAGTACTTC.

The chain couples TRBV7-9 to TRBJ1-2; TRBD1 agrees at 9 bases. Trimming cost V 2 bases and J 7 bases; bases outside gene matches: 8. CDR3 length: 15 amino acids. Looked up from germline, CDR1 is SEHNR and CDR2 is FQNEAQ (reference sequence). In DNA form, the CDR3 reads TGTGCCAGCAGCTTAATATCAGGACAGGGGCTTGGCTACACCTTC. Translated: CASSLISGQGLGYTF.

As regards this clone: The same CDR3 also results from other DNA sequences found in this sample. The chain couples TRBV9 to TRBJ2-7, with D possibly being TRBD1 (6 bases). V was pared by 0 bases and J by 0 bases, with 10 bases between. The CDR3 has 15 residues. Germline CDR1 is SGDLS and CDR2 is YYNGEE. CDR3 sequence: CASSVGGLSSYEQYF. CDR3 in DNA: TGTGCCAGCAGCGTAGGGGGGCTAAGCTCCTACGAGCAGTACTTC. Variable domain in full (rest from reference TRBV9 and TRBJ2-7): DSGVTQTPKHLITATGQRVTLRCSPRSGDLSVYWYQQSLDQGLQFLIQYYNGEERAKGNILERFSAQQFPDLHSELNLSSLELGDSALYFCASSVGGLSSYEQYFGPGTRLTVT.

This chain joins TRBV9 and TRBJ1-3; 7 bases are shared with TRBD1. Trimming at V came to 2 bases and at J to 1 base, leaving 0 bases not matched to a gene. The CDR3 loop spans 14 amino acids. Looked up from germline, CDR1 is SGDLS and CDR2 is YYNGEE. CDR3 nucleotides: TGTGCCAGCAGCGTGGGACAGTCTGGAAACACCATATATTTT. Its translation is CASSVGQSGNTIYF.

The chain has TRBV4-1 and TRBJ1-5, with D uncertain. Trimming removed 1 base at V and 0 bases at J, with 7 bases between. The V gene's germline CDR1 is MGHRA and CDR2 YSYEKL. The CDR3 consists of 15 residues. The CDR3 sequence is CASSQAENSNQPQHF. CDR3 coding DNA: TGCGCCAGCAGCCAAGCAGAAAATAGCAATCAGCCCCAGCATTTT.

There are a few counts of this clone. For the CDR3, the DNA is TGTGCCAGCGGAAACTTAGCGCTGAACACTGAAGCTTTCTTT. This encodes CASGNLALNTEAFF. The chain combines TRBV2 with TRBJ1-1; D remains ambiguous. V gave up 8 bases and J gave up 0 bases, with 13 bases separating them. CDR1 is SNHLY, CDR2 FYNNEI, per germline. This CDR3 contains 14 residues.